The 19 T cell receptor beta chains below all came from one sample that was sequenced in a study of T cells in Graves' hyperthyroidism and ophthalmopathy. What was amplified from RNA transcripts were TCR beta CDR3 regions. TCR CDR3 underwent first-round RT-PCR with the HTBI primer set. Via MiXCR, TCRdb re-called the multiplex PCR reads, giving one row per CDR3 protein. This table holds fewer than 300,000 distinct CDR3 sequences, around 25% found once. Sequencing was performed on blood. All receptors derive from a middle-aged man with Graves' hyperthyroidism that later progressed to Graves' ophthalmopathy.

The chain joins TRBV19 to TRBJ1-5; D not resolved. This CDR3 region has 14 residues. V dropped 5 bases and J dropped 5 bases, with 13 bases sitting between them. Germline assignment: CDR1 LNHDA and CDR2 SQIVND (reference sequence). In DNA, the CDR3 is TGTGCCAGTAGTGGGCAGGTTCTGTATCAGCCCCAGCATTTT. This sequence encodes CASSGQVLYQPQHF.

This clonotype was seen many times. The rearrangement joins TRBV28 to TRBJ2-2; no reliable D call. The CDR3 has 12 residues. The V end lost 3 bases, the J end lost 4 bases, and 3 bases lay between the germline ends. Per the germline V gene, CDR1 is MDHEN and CDR2 is SYDVKM. This CDR3 is CASSFFTGELFF. The CDR3 nucleotides read TGTGCCAGCAGTTTCTTCACCGGGGAGCTGTTTTTT.

The table lists this clonotype with a few counts. Its ends do not fully match the called genes, so a read error is possible. The J gene is TRBJ2-7, the V gene TRBV2; TRBD1 matches 10 bases. Germline V gene data show CDR1 as SNHLY and CDR2 as FYNNEI. CDR3 length equals 13 residues. The CDR3 DNA reads as TGTGCTAGCAGGGACAGGGGCCCCTACGAGCAGTACTTC. It specifies CASRDRGPYEQYF.

This clonotype was recorded at least ten times. The chain uses TRBV12-3 or TRBV12-4 and TRBJ2-7; no clear D gene. V was trimmed by 6 bases and J by 4 bases, leaving 13 bases between them. The CDR3 runs 13 residues. As DNA, the CDR3 is TGTGCCAGCAGGCCTACTGAAACGTACGAGCAGTACTTC. This encodes CASRPTETYEQYF.

This clonotype was picked up a small number of times. The rearrangement uses TRBV6-1 and TRBJ2-7, with D uncertain. The CDR3 runs to 11 residues. Trimming shortened V by 7 bases and J by 3 bases, and 7 bases separated the two germline ends. The germline CDR1 and CDR2 sequences are MNHNS and SASEGT. CDR3 region: CASTWDYEQYF. The DNA for the CDR3 is TGTGCCAGCACGTGGGACTACGAGCAGTACTTC.

This clonotype occurred many times. CDR3 residues: CSALRGGEETQYF. The CDR3 nucleotides are TGCAGTGCCTTGAGGGGAGGAGAAGAGACCCAGTACTTC. This chain uses TRBV20-1 with TRBJ2-5, with a possible D match to TRBD2 (6 bases). Looked up from germline, CDR1 is DFQATT and CDR2 is SNEGSKA (reference sequence). Trimming stripped 6 bases from V and 3 bases from J, with 14 bases between. The CDR3 extends over 13 amino acids.

Written as DNA, the CDR3 is TGCGCCAGCAGCTTCTGGACAGGGAACTACGAGCAGTACTTC. Residues: CASSFWTGNYEQYF. This chain links TRBV5-1 with TRBJ2-7; 8 bases are a match to TRBD1. The CDR3 totals 14 residues. The J segment lost 3 bases and the V segment lost 2 bases, leaving 4 bases of the junction unmatched. The germline CDR1 and CDR2 sequences are SGHRS and YFSETQ.

This clonotype was counted ten times or more. The chain links TRBV30 to TRBJ2-7; possibly TRBD1 for D (6 bases). Germline values: CDR1 GTSNPN, CDR2 SVGIG (reference sequence). Trimming took 1 base from V and 4 from J, leaving 8 bases between them. The CDR3 spans 12 residues. This CDR3 reads CAWSEQGYEQYF. Written as DNA, the CDR3 is TGTGCCTGGAGTGAACAGGGTTACGAGCAGTACTTC.

This clonotype came up many times. Just one base apart from a much larger clone, this may be a read error. The J gene is TRBJ2-7, the V gene TRBV6-2 or TRBV6-3, with D perhaps given as TRBD1 or TRBD2 (5 bases each). The CDR3 has 17 residues. Germline V gene data show CDR1 as MNHEY and CDR2 as SVGEGT. V lost 6 bases, J lost 1 base, and 22 bases lay in between. CDR3 loop: CASRGFPGDGLSYEQYF. Written as DNA, the CDR3 is TGTGCCAGCAGAGGCTTCCCCGGGGACGGGCTGTCCTACGAGCAGTACTTC.

The rearrangement links TRBV12-3 or TRBV12-4 to TRBJ1-2, with a tentative D call TRBD1 (6 bases). V was clipped by 6 bases and J by 4 bases, with 15 bases between them. The CDR3 has 14 amino acids. The CDR3 sequence is CASRNPTGFYGYTF. The CDR3 DNA follows: TGTGCCAGCAGAAATCCGACAGGCTTCTATGGCTACACCTTC.

V gene TRBV27 combines with J gene TRBJ2-7, with D perhaps matching TRBD1 or TRBD2 (5 bases each). Trimming removed 8 bases at V and 2 bases at J, with 16 bases between. The CDR3 totals 14 residues. CDR1 and CDR2 from the germline V gene are MNHEY and SMNVEV (reference sequence). The CDR3 region has the DNA TGTGCCAGCGCCCCTCGGGGCAGAACCTACGAGCAGTACTTC. This encodes CASAPRGRTYEQYF.

This clonotype was seen ten or more times. The rearrangement joins TRBV30 to TRBJ1-1; possible D gene TRBD1, 5 bases. The CDR3 loop spans 16 amino acids. The germline CDR1 and CDR2 sequences are GTSNPN and SVGIG (reference sequence). V lost 0 bases to trimming and J lost 0 bases, with 14 bases between them. The chain's CDR3 is CAWSVRGVELNTEAFF. The CDR3 DNA sequence: TGTGCCTGGAGTGTACGAGGGGTAGAATTGAACACTGAAGCTTTCTTT.

This clonotype has a count of ten or more. The junction departs from germline at one end; a sequencing error may be responsible. This chain uses TRBV19 with TRBJ1-1; 9 positions agree with TRBD1. Germline CDR1 and CDR2: LNHDA and SQIVND (reference sequence). This CDR3 region has 18 residues. Here the CDR3 reads CASSIETDRGKGDTEAFF. The CDR3 bases are TGTGCCAGCAGTATAGAGACGGACAGGGGCAAAGGGGACACTGAAGCTTTCTTT.

This clonotype occurred many times. The rearrangement links TRBV11-1 to TRBJ2-7; the D is unclear. Germline V gene sequence: CDR1 SGHAT, CDR2 FQDESV (reference sequence). V shed 0 bases and J shed 6 bases, with 9 bases lying between them. CDR3 size: 13 residues. CDR3 sequence: CASSLAVRTEQYF. The CDR3 coding sequence is TGTGCCAGCAGCTTAGCTGTGAGGACCGAGCAGTACTTC.

This clonotype was seen many times. CDR3 sequence reads: CATSRDGSGIGELFF. CDR3 DNA: TGTGCCACCAGCAGAGACGGGAGTGGTATCGGGGAGCTGTTTTTT. V is TRBV15 and J is TRBJ2-2; maybe TRBD2 (6 bases). Trimming cost V 0 bases and J 7 bases, with 12 bases left between them. The CDR3 runs to 15 residues. Germline lookup yields CDR1 LNHNV and CDR2 YYDKDF (reference sequence).

This clonotype was recorded many times. V gene TRBV30 combines with J gene TRBJ2-5; TRBD2 agrees at 7 bases. V shed 4 bases, J shed 1 base, and the junction held 6 bases outside the gene matches. The CDR3 loop spans 14 amino acids. Germline values: CDR1 GTSNPN, CDR2 SVGIG (reference sequence). CDR3 residues: CAWTLGGIQETQYF. As DNA, the CDR3 is TGTGCCTGGACCCTCGGGGGGATCCAAGAGACCCAGTACTTC.

This clonotype was observed many times. The rearrangement uses TRBV9 and TRBJ1-1; tentatively, D is TRBD1 (6 bases). CDR3 length: 14 amino acids. Germline CDR1 reads SGDLS; CDR2 reads YYNGEE. With 2 bases removed from V and 6 bases from J, the gap between germline ends came to 14 bases. The CDR3 sequence: CASSVTGAISEAFF. CDR3 nucleotide sequence: TGTGCCAGCAGCGTTACGGGGGCGATCTCTGAAGCTTTCTTT.

The rearrangement links TRBV12-3 or TRBV12-4 to TRBJ2-7, with a possible D match to TRBD2 (6 bases). The length of the CDR3 is 13 residues. Trimming shortened V by 4 bases and J by 7 bases, and 14 bases separated the two germline ends. The CDR3 bases are TGTGCCAGCAGTTCGCTGAGGGCGGGAGAGCAGTACTTC. Translating gives CASSSLRAGEQYF.

This clonotype was counted at least ten times. This chain uses TRBV20-1 with TRBJ2-2; D is undetermined. CDR3 length equals 16 residues. CDR1 and CDR2 from the germline V gene are DFQATT and SNEGSKA (reference sequence). Trimming stripped 0 bases from V and 5 bases from J, with 16 bases between. The CDR3 is CSARDSRRKSTGELFF. In nucleotides, the CDR3 is TGCAGTGCTAGAGATTCTAGAAGGAAATCAACCGGGGAGCTGTTTTTT.